This paragraph covers one T cell receptor beta chain sequence. Antigen: not known. The sample comes from a study of shared clonotypes between healthy human individuals. As for the study in general: CD4 naive and CD4 memory each took three plates per donor, while CD8 naive took two and CD8 memory one.

Assay used: immunoSEQ multiplex PCR; TCRdb lists only in-frame clones, some missing. Of over a million clones in the sample, roughly 74% were seen once. Study conclusions and caveats: A few donors showed sharing of approximately 5% of naive CD4 clonotypes. Limited genetic and exposure-history diversity came from having few donors. Clonotypes shared by all four donors outscored non-shared clonotypes in generation probability.

The clonotype was recovered from a man between 18 and 29 years old in good health. Some clones in this sample may be carry-over from other donors' samples. Sequencing input: memory CD4+ T cells from PBMCs. The subset here: CD45RA-negative fraction.

The DNA of the CDR3 is TGTGCCAGCAGTTTATCTTCCTCCTATGAGCAGTTCTTC. Translation: CASSLSSSYEQFF. This chain joins TRBV27 and TRBJ2-1; D remains unclear. The CDR3 length is 13 residues. Germline V lookup: CDR1 MNHEY, CDR2 SMNVEV (reference sequence). Between the trimmed V and J ends, which lost 0 bases and 8 bases, there was a span of 8 bases.